The present T cell receptor beta chain was sequenced within a study of cytomegalovirus exposure and HLA in healthy donors. Across the study: Unique TCR beta sequences numbering about 100 million came from about 179 million T cells in an earlier analysis. A preliminary data release comprised tens of millions of unique TCRs obtained from HLA-typed donors.

Germline loops: CDR1 MGHRA, CDR2 YSYEKL. The CDR3 is made up of 14 amino acids. V dropped 4 bases and J dropped 3; count of bases not matched to a gene: 1. Primers included in the PCR were 60 Vbeta and 13 Jbeta primers. Original analysis: Tens of millions of unique TCR beta chains, some 11 million shared, were counted in a later analysis. Generated by immunoSEQ multiplex PCR, the TCRdb table keeps only in-frame clones and is missing some. V, J and clone size were drawn from that table, and D and trimming were deduced from the DNA. The sample has about 110,000 clones, 74% seen once. The receptor's source is a woman aged 40 to 50 in good health and CMV-seropositive. The sequenced sample consisted of PBMCs. The chain carries TRBV4-1 and TRBJ2-3, with TRBD1 matching over 10 bases. The CDR3 loop reads CASSPGQGTDTQYF. The CDR3 DNA follows: TGCGCCAGCAGCCCGGGACAGGGGACAGATACGCAGTATTTT.